This is a list of T cell receptor beta chains from one sample in a study of cytomegalovirus exposure and HLA in healthy donors. Repertoires were generated with immunoSEQ multiplex PCR, while TCRdb's copy carries only in-frame clones and drops some. The table lists 100,000 to 150,000 clones, under 85% of them singletons. The source material was PBMCs. The source of these receptors is a boy between 10 and 17 years old in good health and CMV-seronegative. Both conserved end residues are part of each CDR3. Each record gives: J gene, D gene, V gene, clone size, CDR3 protein, CDR3 DNA. D genes are given only for firm matches. Clone size is not always given. Where it is, it says once, few, many or a class for expanded clones.

>TRBJ2-3|TRBD1|TRBV7-9|-
CASSSDRGPDTQYF
TGTGCCAGCAGCTCGGACAGGGGGCCGGATACGCAGTATTTT
>TRBJ2-1|-|TRBV5-6|-
CASSLRGYNEQFF
TGTGCCAGCAGCTTACGAGGGTACAATGAGCAGTTCTTC
>TRBJ1-5|TRBD1|TRBV6-1|-
CASSEGQGANQPQHF
TGTGCCAGCAGTGAAGGGCAGGGGGCGAATCAGCCCCAGCATTTT
>TRBJ2-7|-|TRBV2|-
CASSADGLLRDEQYF
TGTGCCAGCAGCGCCGACGGACTACTTAGGGACGAGCAGTACTTC
>TRBJ2-3|-|TRBV6-5|-
CASRNTDTQYF
TGTGCCAGCAGAAACACCGATACGCAGTATTTT
>TRBJ1-3|TRBD1|TRBV10-3|few
CAIRSDRDGNTIYF
TGTGCCATCAGATCGGACAGGGATGGAAACACCATATATTTT
>TRBJ2-7|-|TRBV27|-
CASSFSSVHEQYF
TGTGCCAGCAGTTTTAGTTCGGTCCACGAGCAGTACTTC
>TRBJ1-2|TRBD1|TRBV19|-
CASSSGTGVGYTF
TGTGCCAGTAGTTCAGGGACAGGGGTTGGCTACACCTTC
>TRBJ2-1|-|TRBV15|-
CATRETSNPIYEQFF
TGTGCCACCAGGGAAACTAGCAATCCGATCTATGAGCAGTTCTTC
>TRBJ2-1|TRBD1|TRBV12-5|-
CASGLGQGIDNEQFF
TGTGCTAGTGGTTTGGGACAGGGTATCGACAATGAGCAGTTCTTC
>TRBJ2-7|-|TRBV27|-
CASSSLQGRPSYEQYF
TGTGCCAGCAGTTCACTCCAGGGCCGGCCGTCCTACGAGCAGTACTTC
>TRBJ2-5|-|TRBV7-2|-
CASSLGELETQYF
TGTGCCAGCAGCTTAGGAGAATTGGAGACCCAGTACTTC
>TRBJ2-7|TRBD2|TRBV19|few
CASAGLADYEQYF
TGTGCCAGCGCAGGACTAGCGGATTACGAGCAGTACTTC
>TRBJ2-1|-|TRBV27|-
CASSLENPYNEQFF
TGTGCCAGCAGTTTAGAGAACCCCTACAATGAGCAGTTCTTC
>TRBJ2-3|TRBD1|TRBV29-1|once
CSVEDMSGIDRDRSQDTQYF
TGCAGCGTTGAAGATATGTCGGGGATCGACAGGGACAGATCTCAAGATACGCAGTATTTT
>TRBJ2-7|TRBD2|TRBV5-4|-
CASSFGLAGGSSYEQYF
TGTGCCAGCAGCTTCGGACTAGCGGGAGGAAGCTCCTACGAGCAGTACTTC
>TRBJ2-1|-|TRBV27|-
CASSPYPSSYNEQFF
TGTGCCAGCAGCCCGTACCCCAGCTCCTACAATGAGCAGTTCTTC
>TRBJ1-1|-|TRBV29-1|few
CSAGTTIPEAFF
TGCAGCGCCGGGACAACAATTCCTGAAGCTTTCTTT
>TRBJ1-2|-|TRBV19|-
CASSLQQGNRCGYTF
TGTGCCAGTAGTCTACAACAGGGTAATCGCTGTGGCTACACCTTC
>TRBJ2-2|-|TRBV12-5|-
CASGLTGYTGELFF
TGTGCTAGTGGTTTGACAGGTTACACCGGGGAGCTGTTTTTT
>TRBJ1-6|TRBD1|TRBV7-9|-
CASSPTRTGSSYNSPLHF
TGTGCCAGCAGCCCAACACGGACAGGGAGCTCCTATAATTCACCCCTCCACTTT
>TRBJ1-5|-|TRBV6-6|-
CASTQNTGSNQPQHF
TGTGCCAGCACGCAAAACACAGGGAGCAATCAGCCCCAGCATTTT
>TRBJ1-2|-|TRBV30|-
CAWRAGGPYGYTF
TGTGCCTGGAGGGCAGGAGGTCCCTATGGCTACACCTTC
>TRBJ1-4|TRBD1|TRBV7-9|-
CASSWDSNEKLFF
TGTGCCAGCAGCTGGGACAGTAATGAAAAACTGTTTTTT
>TRBJ2-5|-|TRBV7-2|-
CASSLGLREWTQYF
TGTGCCAGCAGCTTAGGCTTGCGAGAGTGGACCCAGTACTTC
>TRBJ1-2|-|TRBV6-1|once
CASSEGFVAGEGYGYTF
TGTGCCAGCAGTGAAGGGTTTGTGGCGGGGGAGGGCTATGGCTACACCTTC
>TRBJ2-7|TRBD2|TRBV11-2|-
CASSPSGTFAGQYF
TGTGCCAGCAGCCCTAGCGGGACATTCGCGGGGCAGTACTTC
>TRBJ2-7|TRBD1|TRBV18|many
CASSPTGGTGGYEQYF
TGTGCCAGCTCACCCACGGGAGGGACAGGGGGGTACGAGCAGTACTTC
>TRBJ2-7|-|TRBV19|-
CASSLGPSGQDRNNYEQYF
TGTGCCAGTAGTCTAGGTCCCTCTGGTCAGGATCGAAACAACTACGAGCAGTACTTC
>TRBJ1-3|-|TRBV15|-
CATRNYKDSSGNTIYF
TGTGCCACCAGAAACTACAAGGACAGCTCTGGAAACACCATATATTTT
>TRBJ1-2|TRBD1|TRBV7-9|once
CASSVDRGIDYGYTF
TGTGCCAGCAGCGTTGACAGGGGGATCGACTATGGCTACACCTTC
>TRBJ2-7|-|TRBV29-1|-
CSVAPTSDLPYEQYF
TGCAGCGTTGCTCCCACTTCGGACTTACCCTACGAGCAGTACTTC
>TRBJ1-2|-|TRBV4-3|-
CASSSGGRNYGYPF
TGCGCCAGCAGCTCCGGGGGGAGAAACTATGGCTACCCCTTC
>TRBJ2-3|TRBD2|TRBV7-9|-
CASSLVAGVRDTQYF
TGTGCCAGCAGCTTAGTAGCGGGAGTAAGAGATACGCAGTATTTT
>TRBJ2-5|-|TRBV4-2|-
CASSQVSIATETQYF
TGTGCCAGCAGCCAAGTGTCTATAGCAACGGAGACCCAGTACTTC
>TRBJ1-5|TRBD1|TRBV7-2|-
CASSLLSGTGHNVNQPQHF
TGTGCCAGCAGCTTATTATCGGGGACAGGGCACAATGTGAATCAGCCCCAGCATTTT
>TRBJ2-2|-|TRBV10-3|-
CAISESSDRNTGELFF
TGTGCCATCAGTGAGTCCTCGGACAGGAACACCGGGGAGCTGTTTTTT
>TRBJ2-3|TRBD2|TRBV4-2|-
CASSQDLAGGLLGADTQYF
TGTGCCAGCAGCCAAGATCTAGCGGGGGGGCTTTTGGGGGCAGATACGCAGTATTTT
>TRBJ2-3|-|TRBV5-4|-
CASSSPPDTQYF
TGTGCCAGCAGCTCCCCTCCAGATACGCAGTATTTT
>TRBJ2-3|-|TRBV5-6|-
CASSLAQQDTQYF
TGTGCCAGCAGCTTGGCACAGCAAGATACGCAGTATTTT
>TRBJ1-1|-|TRBV7-9|-
CSSSLARGKAFF
TGTTCCAGCAGCTTAGCCAGGGGTAAAGCTTTCTTT
>TRBJ1-5|TRBD1|TRBV5-6|-
CASSQTGMISNQPQHF
TGTGCCAGCAGCCAGACAGGGATGATTAGCAATCAGCCCCAGCATTTT
>TRBJ2-2|TRBD1|TRBV2|-
CATDRGEDVAELFF
TGTGCCACTGACAGGGGGGAAGATGTGGCGGAGCTGTTTTTT
>TRBJ1-4|-|TRBV15|once
CATSRGPGTNEKLFF
TGTGCCACCAGCAGAGGCCCGGGAACTAATGAAAAACTGTTTTTT
>TRBJ2-7|-|TRBV18|-
CASSPQSGSSYEQYF
TGTGCCAGCTCACCACAGTCGGGAAGCTCCTACGAGCAGTACTTC
>TRBJ2-7|TRBD2|TRBV25-1|-
CASSDLGGGLYEQYF
TGTGCCAGCAGTGACCTCGGGGGAGGGCTCTACGAGCAGTACTTC
>TRBJ2-3|TRBD1|TRBV5-4|-
CASSKPGQGVTDTQYF
TGTGCCAGCAGTAAACCGGGACAGGGGGTGACAGATACGCAGTATTTT
>TRBJ2-7|-|TRBV11-2|-
CASTPAASSYEQYF
TGTGCCAGCACCCCAGCGGCTAGCTCCTACGAGCAGTACTTC
>TRBJ1-1|-|TRBV11-3|once
CASSLDRGHEAFF
TGTGCCAGCAGCCTCGACAGAGGACATGAAGCTTTCTTT
>TRBJ2-2|-|TRBV7-2|-
CASSRQGGRKELFF
TGTGCCAGCTCCCGCCAAGGGGGTCGGAAGGAGCTGTTTTTT